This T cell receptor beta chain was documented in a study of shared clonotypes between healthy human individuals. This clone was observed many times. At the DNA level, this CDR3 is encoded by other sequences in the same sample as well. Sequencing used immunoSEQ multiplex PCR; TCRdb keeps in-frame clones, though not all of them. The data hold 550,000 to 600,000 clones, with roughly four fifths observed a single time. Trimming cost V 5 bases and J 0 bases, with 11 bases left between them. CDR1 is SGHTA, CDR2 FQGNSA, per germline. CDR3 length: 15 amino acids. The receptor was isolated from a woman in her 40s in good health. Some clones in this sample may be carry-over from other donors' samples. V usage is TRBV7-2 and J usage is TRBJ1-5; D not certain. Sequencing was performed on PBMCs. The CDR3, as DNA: TGTGCCAGCAGCCGTCTGGCCAATAGCAATCAGCCCCAGCATTTT. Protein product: CASSRLANSNQPQHF.